These T cell receptor beta chains were read from a single sample in a study of post-analysis software for immune sequencing data. Using its own MiXCR run on the PCR reads, TCRdb lists one record per CDR3 protein. The top ten hold just under 5% of the sample, which has about 770,000 distinct CDR3 sequences, around 45% seen once. Sequencing was performed on blood. All receptors derive from a girl aged 5-17 years with multiple sclerosis. Both conserved end residues are part of each CDR3. The order of the fields is V gene, J gene, clone size, D gene, CDR3 protein, CDR3 DNA. D genes are given only for firm matches. Part of the rows lack a size; the others show once, few, many or a class for expanded clones.

>TRBV7-9|TRBJ2-2|NA|NA
CASSPIQAGELFF
TGTGCCAGCAGCCCAATACAAGCCGGGGAGCTGTTTTTT
>TRBV25-1|TRBJ2-7|few|TRBD1
CASSEKRKGQGTYEQYF
TGTGCCAGCAGTGAAAAACGCAAGGGACAGGGGACCTACGAGCAGTACTTC
>TRBV29-1|TRBJ2-1|NA|NA
CSALRSGNEQFF
TGCAGCGCCTTACGATCTGGGAATGAGCAGTTCTTC
>TRBV7-9|TRBJ1-2|NA|TRBD1
CASSRTGIESGYTF
TGTGCCAGCAGCCGGACAGGGATTGAGTCTGGCTACACCTTC
>TRBV7-2|TRBJ2-1|few|TRBD2
CASSLGLGNEQFF
TGTGCCAGCAGCCTGGGACTAGGGAATGAGCAGTTCTTC
>TRBV7-2|TRBJ2-3|NA|NA
CASSFLWRVPTTDTQYF
TGTGCCAGCAGCTTTCTGTGGCGGGTACCCACCACAGATACGCAGTATTTT
>TRBV4-2|TRBJ2-5|NA|NA
CASSQDNAETQYF
TGTGCCAGCAGCCAAGATAATGCAGAGACCCAGTACTTC
>TRBV12-3/TRBV12-4|TRBJ1-5|few|TRBD1
CASSSGTGGFQPQHF
TGTGCCAGCAGTTCAGGGACAGGGGGCTTTCAGCCCCAGCATTTT
>TRBV28|TRBJ1-4|NA|NA
CAGQLGTNEKLFF
TGTGCCGGCCAACTCGGGACTAATGAAAAACTGTTTTTT
>TRBV29-1|TRBJ2-3|NA|TRBD2
CSVQTAGATDTQYF
TGCAGCGTCCAGACAGCGGGAGCGACAGATACGCAGTATTTT
>TRBV29-1|TRBJ2-1|few|TRBD2
CSIEGTSGRGRGRNEQFF
TGCAGCATTGAGGGGACTAGCGGGAGAGGACGGGGCCGCAATGAGCAGTTCTTC
>TRBV2|TRBJ1-5|NA|NA
CASSEGVNSNQPQHF
TGTGCCAGCAGTGAAGGGGTGAATAGCAATCAGCCCCAGCATTTT
>TRBV5-6|TRBJ2-6|NA|TRBD2
CATPRVERDSGANVLTF
TGTGCCACCCCAAGGGTCGAGCGGGACTCTGGGGCCAACGTCCTGACTTTC
>TRBV6-2/TRBV6-3|TRBJ1-2|NA|NA
CASSPGTVVGYTF
TGTGCCAGCAGCCCTGGGACTGTTGTCGGCTACACCTTC
>TRBV20-1|TRBJ2-5|few|NA
CSALLPGQQETQYF
TGCAGTGCTCTCCTCCCGGGCCAGCAAGAGACCCAGTACTTC
>TRBV5-1|TRBJ2-5|NA|NA
CASSLGVTTGKTQYF
TGCGCCAGCAGCTTGGGGGTGACTACCGGGAAGACCCAGTACTTC
>TRBV29-1|TRBJ2-5|few|NA
CSGGRSLGQETQYF
TGCAGCGGAGGACGGAGCTTAGGACAAGAGACCCAGTACTTC
>TRBV4-3|TRBJ2-3|NA|NA
CASSQEAVSTDTQYF
TGCGCCAGCAGCCAAGAAGCGGTCAGCACAGATACGCAGTATTTT
>TRBV20-1|TRBJ1-2|NA|NA
CSASNPASHDSYGYTF
TGCAGTGCTAGCAACCCCGCATCCCATGATAGCTATGGCTACACCTTC
>TRBV12-3/TRBV12-4|TRBJ2-3|NA|NA
CASRLTPDTQYF
TGTGCCAGCAGGTTAACCCCAGATACGCAGTATTTT
>TRBV6-4|TRBJ1-1|once|NA
CASSAGGRAEAFF
TGTGCCAGCAGCGCTGGGGGGAGGGCTGAAGCTTTCTTT
>TRBV28|TRBJ2-3|NA|NA
CASRLPVMTDTQYF
TGTGCCAGCAGGTTACCAGTCATGACAGATACGCAGTATTTT
>TRBV10-3|TRBJ2-1|few|NA
CAISVRENNEQFF
TGTGCCATCAGTGTACGGGAGAACAATGAGCAGTTCTTC
>TRBV7-2|TRBJ2-7|many|TRBD2
CASSTGLAYAYEQYF
TGTGCCAGCAGTACCGGACTAGCTTACGCCTACGAGCAGTACTTC
>TRBV10-3|TRBJ2-6|few|TRBD1
CAITEGDRAAGANVLTF
TGTGCCATCACCGAAGGGGACAGGGCGGCTGGGGCCAACGTCCTGACTTTC
>TRBV20-1|TRBJ2-5|few|TRBD2
CSAIGGSGAQETQYF
TGCAGTGCTATCGGGGGGAGCGGGGCCCAAGAGACCCAGTACTTC
>TRBV4-2|TRBJ2-2|NA|TRBD1
CASSQGQGLAGELFF
TGTGCCAGCAGCCAAGGACAGGGTTTGGCCGGGGAGCTGTTTTTT
>TRBV10-3|TRBJ2-7|once|TRBD2
CAISDSGRDSHEQYF
TGTGCCATCAGTGACAGCGGGAGGGACTCCCACGAGCAGTACTTC
>TRBV6-1|TRBJ2-1|NA|TRBD2
CASPGVGLAGFEQFF
TGTGCCAGCCCGGGGGTGGGACTAGCGGGATTTGAGCAGTTCTTC
>TRBV7-2|TRBJ1-4|NA|TRBD1
CASSPGQFNEKLFF
TGTGCCAGCAGCCCGGGACAGTTTAATGAAAAACTGTTTTTT
>TRBV20-1|TRBJ2-4|NA|TRBD2
CSANAGVINIQYF
TGCAGTGCTAATGCGGGAGTTATTAACATTCAGTACTTC
>TRBV5-1|TRBJ2-7|NA|NA
CASRPSGGPNEQYF
TGCGCCAGCCGGCCTTCAGGGGGGCCCAACGAGCAGTACTTC
>TRBV20-1|TRBJ2-5|NA|NA
CSATGLYQETQYF
TGCAGTGCTACTGGATTGTACCAAGAGACCCAGTACTTC
>TRBV5-1|TRBJ2-4|NA|NA
CASSLDGPVQYF
TGCGCCAGCAGCTTGGATGGCCCTGTTCAGTACTTC
>TRBV6-5|TRBJ1-2|NA|NA
CASSFSPSYGYTF
TGTGCCAGCAGTTTCTCCCCTTCATATGGCTACACCTTC
>TRBV5-6|TRBJ2-4|few|TRBD1
CASSSGTGVRDIQYF
TGTGCCAGCAGCTCCGGGACAGGGGTCCGGGACATTCAGTACTTC
>TRBV12-3/TRBV12-4|TRBJ2-1|once|NA
CASTLGWNEQFF
TGTGCCAGCACGTTGGGGTGGAATGAGCAGTTCTTC
>TRBV12-3/TRBV12-4|TRBJ1-2|few|NA
CASSSITGIYGYTF
TGTGCCAGCAGTTCGATCACCGGAATCTATGGCTACACCTTC
>TRBV29-1|TRBJ2-1|NA|NA
CSVAPETAAEQFF
TGCAGCGTTGCTCCTGAGACGGCAGCTGAGCAGTTCTTC
>TRBV11-2|TRBJ2-7|NA|TRBD2
CASSPEASGGTYEQYF
TGTGCCAGCAGCCCAGAGGCTAGCGGGGGGACCTACGAGCAGTACTTC
>TRBV20-1|TRBJ1-4|NA|NA
CSARREKLFF
TGCAGTGCTAGAAGGGAAAAACTGTTTTTT